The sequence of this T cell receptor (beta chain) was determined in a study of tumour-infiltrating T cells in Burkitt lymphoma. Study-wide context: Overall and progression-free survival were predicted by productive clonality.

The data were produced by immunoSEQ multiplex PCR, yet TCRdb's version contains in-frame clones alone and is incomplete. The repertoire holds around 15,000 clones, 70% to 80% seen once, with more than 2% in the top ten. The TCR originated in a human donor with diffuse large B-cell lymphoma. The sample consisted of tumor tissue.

In DNA form, the CDR3 reads TGTGCCAGCACCCGGGTAGGGACAGGGGCCAGCACCGGGGAGCTGTTTTTT. Protein: CASTRVGTGASTGELFF. The chain couples TRBV7-9 to TRBJ2-2; 10 bases agree with TRBD1. Germline assignment: CDR1 SEHNR and CDR2 FQNEAQ (reference sequence). CDR3 length equals 17 residues. Trimming at V came to 7 bases and at J to 4 bases, leaving 12 bases not matched to a gene.